The 7 T cell receptor beta chains given below trace back to one sample, sequenced in a study of shared clonotypes between healthy human individuals (dated by TCRdb to 2018 to 2020). The library was built by means of the immunoSEQ multiplex PCR assay. As stored in TCRdb, this immuneACCESS dataset retains in-frame rearrangements with V and J assigned. A fraction of the clones does not appear; measured against another copy, unresolved V genes explain less than half of the discrepancy, and the remainder lacks a known reason. This sample has 500,000 to 700,000 clones in its table, and roughly 96% of those were observed once. The top ten constitute over 0.1% of the sample. CD8 naive samples consisted of CD45RO-negative cells that were positively selected for CCR7, yielding a CD45RA+CCR7+ population without TemRA cells. The material sequenced was naive CD8+ T cells sorted from blood. The intended sense of this specimen's cell subset or site label: CD45RA+CCR7+. Source of these receptors: a woman aged 30 to 39 in good health.

The chain carries TRBV2 and TRBJ2-7; D unclear. This CDR3 has 12 residues. Trimming took off 6 bases at V and 5 bases at J, with 11 bases between the two ends. Per the germline V gene, CDR1 is SNHLY and CDR2 is FYNNEI. The CDR3 sequence: CASREHPHEQYF. The CDR3 DNA sequence: TGTGCCAGCAGGGAACACCCTCACGAGCAGTACTTC.

The gene calls are TRBV28 and TRBJ2-2, with 8 bases that match TRBD1. CDR1 MDHEN and CDR2 SYDVKM come from the germline V gene. The length of the CDR3 is 14 residues. V lost 10 bases and J lost 3; bases outside the gene matches: 7. CDR3 DNA sequence: TGTGCCACCCAGGGGGCTGGGTACACCGGGGAGCTGTTTTTT. It codes for CATQGAGYTGELFF.

CDR3 DNA: TGTGCCAGCAGCGTAGCTGGTAGCGGGAGTGGCGAGACCCAGTACTTC. It specifies CASSVAGSGSGETQYF. The chain combines TRBV9 with TRBJ2-5; 9 nucleotides match TRBD2. J was trimmed by 5 bases and V by 0 bases; bases with no gene match: 8. Germline CDR1 SGDLS, CDR2 YYNGEE. The CDR3 contains 16 residues. Filled out from reference TRBV9 and TRBJ2-5, the complete variable domain reads DSGVTQTPKHLITATGQRVTLRCSPRSGDLSVYWYQQSLDQGLQFLIQYYNGEERAKGNILERFSAQQFPDLHSELNLSSLELGDSALYFCASSVAGSGSGETQYFGPGTRLLVL.

The chain is built from TRBV7-9 and TRBJ1-5; TRBD1 matches 11 bases. Germline assignment: CDR1 SEHNR and CDR2 FQNEAQ (reference sequence). Losses at the gene ends were 7 bases for V and 5 bases for J; bases not matched to a gene: 10. This CDR3 has 16 residues. The CDR3 coding sequence is TGTGCCAGCATACGTCCGAGGACAGGGGGCGATCAGCCCCAGCATTTT. Encoded protein: CASIRPRTGGDQPQHF.

This chain uses TRBV14 with TRBJ2-7; D gene uncertain. Trimming took 2 bases from V and 3 from J, leaving 8 bases between them. Germline CDR1 reads SGHDN; CDR2 reads FVKESK. The CDR3 is 13 amino acids. The CDR3 bases are TGTGCCAGCAGCCAATTTTCTAGCTACGAGCAGTACTTC. This gives the protein CASSQFSSYEQYF.

The rearrangement joins TRBV5-1 to TRBJ2-7, with 7 bases matching TRBD1. CDR1 is SGHRS and CDR2 is YFSETQ in the germline V gene. With 2 bases clipped from V and 0 bases from J, the junction kept 8 bases outside the gene matches. The CDR3 spans 16 residues. CDR3 protein: CASSFSQQGSSYEQYF. For the CDR3, the DNA is TGCGCCAGCAGCTTCAGCCAACAGGGGAGCTCCTACGAGCAGTACTTC.

The chain has TRBV11-3 and TRBJ2-3; no clear D gene. Germline V gives CDR1 SGHNT, CDR2 YENEEA. This CDR3 has 16 amino acids. V lost 3 bases, J lost 4 bases, and 17 bases lay in between. The CDR3 here is CASSFSGGIGADTQYF. In DNA, the CDR3 is TGTGCCAGCAGCTTTTCGGGTGGGATCGGCGCAGATACGCAGTATTTT. The variable domain in full, with the rest retrieved from reference TRBV11-3 and TRBJ2-3, is EAGVVQSPRYKIIEKKQPVAFWCNPISGHNTLYWYLQNLGQGPELLIRYENEEAVDDSQLPKDRFSAERLKGVDSTLKIQPAELGDSAVYLCASSFSGGIGADTQYFGPGTRLTVL.